Listed below are T cell receptor beta chains from one sample, sequenced in a study of vaccination effects on CD4 cells after COVID-19. Profiled with immunoSEQ multiplex PCR; TCRdb holds only in-frame clones, not every one. The repertoire holds more than 20,000 clones, about 72% seen once, with 9.1% in the top ten. Their antigens remain unidentified. Specimen: CD4+ T cells from PBMCs cultured with HCoV-229E spike peptides, collected after COVID-19 vaccination. These receptors were obtained from a human donor who received a COVID-19 vaccine. The CDR3 runs from the conserved cysteine through the conserved F or W. The D gene is left open where the match is weak. Clone size is given for some rows only: seen once, a few or many times, or a class if the clone is expanded.

DNA: TGTGCCAGCTCTGTTACAGGCACCGGGGAGCTGTTTTTT
CDR3: CASSVTGTGELFF
J: TRBJ2-2
V: TRBV6-4
size: once
D: .

DNA: TGTGCCAGCAGCTTAATAGCGGGAGGGCCATCAGTAGGAGCCGGGGAGCTGTTTTTT
CDR3: CASSLIAGGPSVGAGELFF
J: TRBJ2-2
V: TRBV5-6
size: .
D: TRBD2

DNA: TGCGCCAGCAGCCAAGGGCGGGACAGGGTCGTGGATACGCAGTATTTT
CDR3: CASSQGRDRVVDTQYF
J: TRBJ2-3
V: TRBV4-1
size: .
D: TRBD1

DNA: TGTGCCAGCAGACCGGCGGGACAGGGTATCCTCTATGGCTACACCTTC
CDR3: CASRPAGQGILYGYTF
J: TRBJ1-2
V: TRBV27
size: .
D: TRBD1

DNA: TGTGCCAGCAGCTTAGGACCGTTAATCTACGAGCAGTACTTC
CDR3: CASSLGPLIYEQYF
J: TRBJ2-7
V: TRBV7-2
size: .
D: .

DNA: TGTGCCAGCAGCCCAGGGTTTTTGGCTTTCTTT
CDR3: CASSPGFLAFF
J: TRBJ1-1
V: TRBV7-9
size: .
D: .

DNA: TGTGCCAGCAGCGCAGGTGGGAATGAGCAGTTCTTC
CDR3: CASSAGGNEQFF
J: TRBJ2-1
V: TRBV2
size: .
D: .

DNA: TGTGCCAGCAGCGTAGGGGGGGTTACGCAGTATTTT
CDR3: CASSVGGVTQYF
J: TRBJ2-3
V: TRBV9
size: .
D: .

DNA: TGTGCCAGCAGCTTGGGACAGAACTATGGCTACACCTTC
CDR3: CASSLGQNYGYTF
J: TRBJ1-2
V: TRBV7-9
size: .
D: TRBD1

DNA: TGTGCCAGCAGCCCCCGGGACAGGGATGGAAACACCATATATTTT
CDR3: CASSPRDRDGNTIYF
J: TRBJ1-3
V: TRBV5-6
size: once
D: TRBD1

DNA: TGTGCCAGCAGGCGGGGGAATTCACCCCTCCACTTT
CDR3: CASRRGNSPLHF
J: TRBJ1-6
V: TRBV25-1
size: .
D: .

DNA: TGCGCCAGCAGCTTGGAATGGACCACAGATACGCAGTATTTT
CDR3: CASSLEWTTDTQYF
J: TRBJ2-3
V: TRBV5-1
size: .
D: .

DNA: TGTGCCAGCAGCCAGCGGACCTACAATGAGCAGTTCTTC
CDR3: CASSQRTYNEQFF
J: TRBJ2-1
V: TRBV11-1
size: .
D: .

DNA: TGTGCCAGCCAGAGCGGGGGAAATGCTGGCTACACCTTC
CDR3: CASQSGGNAGYTF
J: TRBJ1-2
V: TRBV12-3/TRBV12-4
size: .
D: .

DNA: TGTGCCAGCAGCGCTTCAGCTAGCGGGGGTTACGAGCAGTACTTC
CDR3: CASSASASGGYEQYF
J: TRBJ2-7
V: TRBV9
size: once
D: TRBD2

DNA: TGTGCCAGCAGCAAATCCGGCCGGACGGGGGGGTGCACAGATACGCAGTATTTT
CDR3: CASSKSGRTGGCTDTQYF
J: TRBJ2-3
V: TRBV21-1
size: .
D: .

DNA: TGCGCCAGCAGTCAGCAGCTCAACGGGGAGCTGTTTTTT
CDR3: CASSQQLNGELFF
J: TRBJ2-2
V: TRBV10-1
size: .
D: .

DNA: TGCACCAGCAGCCAGATCCGAATTAACTATGGCTACACCTTC
CDR3: CTSSQIRINYGYTF
J: TRBJ1-2
V: TRBV1
size: .
D: .

DNA: TGTGCCAGCAGAAACAGGGGCGTCTATAGCAATCAGCCCCAGCATTTT
CDR3: CASRNRGVYSNQPQHF
J: TRBJ1-5
V: TRBV2
size: .
D: TRBD1

DNA: TGCAGTGCTAGCCCCCACACTGAAGCTTTCTTT
CDR3: CSASPHTEAFF
J: TRBJ1-1
V: TRBV20-1
size: .
D: .

DNA: TGTGCCAGCTCACCCCCCAGCGGGACAGGGTTGACCGGGGAGCTGTTTTTT
CDR3: CASSPPSGTGLTGELFF
J: TRBJ2-2
V: TRBV18
size: .
D: TRBD1

DNA: TGTGCCAGCCGGACAGGGGGCACCGGGGAGCTGTTTTTT
CDR3: CASRTGGTGELFF
J: TRBJ2-2
V: TRBV19
size: once
D: TRBD1

DNA: TGCAGCGTTGGACGACAGGGTAATGAAAAACTGTTTTTT
CDR3: CSVGRQGNEKLFF
J: TRBJ1-4
V: TRBV29-1
size: .
D: TRBD1

DNA: TGTGCCAGCAGCCTCGGCGGTCATGATGGCCCCTCATTGTACGAGCAGTACTTC
CDR3: CASSLGGHDGPSLYEQYF
J: TRBJ2-7
V: TRBV27
size: once
D: .

DNA: TGTGCCACCCCCCTACCAGGCGAAAAACTGTTTTTT
CDR3: CATPLPGEKLFF
J: TRBJ1-4
V: TRBV7-9
size: .
D: .

DNA: TGTGCCAGCAGTGAAGCGAGCACTACCGAGCAGTACTTC
CDR3: CASSEASTTEQYF
J: TRBJ2-7
V: TRBV6-1
size: .
D: .

DNA: TGTGCCAGCAGTGAAAGGGGGGGGGACAATGAGCAGTTCTTC
CDR3: CASSERGGDNEQFF
J: TRBJ2-1
V: TRBV2
size: .
D: .

DNA: TGTGCCAGCAGTCGCGACAGGGGTCCCCTCTATGGCTACACCTTC
CDR3: CASSRDRGPLYGYTF
J: TRBJ1-2
V: TRBV6-5
size: few
D: TRBD1

DNA: TGTGCCAGCAAACCCGGGACAGCGAACACTGAAGCTTTCTTT
CDR3: CASKPGTANTEAFF
J: TRBJ1-1
V: TRBV27
size: .
D: TRBD1

DNA: TGTGCCAGCAGTTACGGACGGGGAGTCGGCACAGATACGCAGTATTTT
CDR3: CASSYGRGVGTDTQYF
J: TRBJ2-3
V: TRBV6-6
size: .
D: .

DNA: TGTGCCAGCAGCGAAACAAGGGGGTTTCATCAGCCCCAGCATTTT
CDR3: CASSETRGFHQPQHF
J: TRBJ1-5
V: TRBV2
size: .
D: .

DNA: TGTGCCAGTAGTGCGCGACAGGGGAGGGAGACCCAGTACTTC
CDR3: CASSARQGRETQYF
J: TRBJ2-5
V: TRBV19
size: .
D: TRBD1

DNA: TGTGCCAGCAGCATTATATACGGAGCCACAGATACGCAGTATTTT
CDR3: CASSIIYGATDTQYF
J: TRBJ2-3
V: TRBV21-1
size: .
D: .

DNA: TGTGCCAGCAGCTCCCGGACTGAGAGCTCTGGGGCCAACGTCCTGACTTTC
CDR3: CASSSRTESSGANVLTF
J: TRBJ2-6
V: TRBV5-6
size: .
D: .

DNA: TGTGCCAGCAGTTTTAACGATCAGCCCCAGCATTTT
CDR3: CASSFNDQPQHF
J: TRBJ1-5
V: TRBV3-1/TRBV3-2
size: few
D: .

DNA: TGTGCCAGTAGTATCAGAGACACTAGCAATCAGCCCCAGCATTTT
CDR3: CASSIRDTSNQPQHF
J: TRBJ1-5
V: TRBV19
size: .
D: .

DNA: TGTGCCAGCTCACCAGACAGGGAATCTGGGGCCAACGTCCTGACTTTC
CDR3: CASSPDRESGANVLTF
J: TRBJ2-6
V: TRBV18
size: .
D: TRBD1

DNA: TGTGCCAGCAGTGAAAGGGGGCTTAGCTATGGCTACACCTTC
CDR3: CASSERGLSYGYTF
J: TRBJ1-2
V: TRBV2
size: few
D: TRBD1

DNA: TGTGCCAGCAGCAGTACCGGGACTGAGGTGGCAGATACGCAGTATTTT
CDR3: CASSSTGTEVADTQYF
J: TRBJ2-3
V: TRBV5-4
size: few
D: .

DNA: TGCGCCAGCAGCCAGGGATTGGGCGGGAGGCCCTACAATGAGCAGTTCTTC
CDR3: CASSQGLGGRPYNEQFF
J: TRBJ2-1
V: TRBV4-1
size: .
D: TRBD2

DNA: TGTGCCACCACCGGGACAGGGAGCAACTACGAGCAGTACTTC
CDR3: CATTGTGSNYEQYF
J: TRBJ2-7
V: TRBV6-5
size: .
D: TRBD1

DNA: TGTGCCAGCAGTCGTACAGGGGATCCTGGAAACACCATATATTTT
CDR3: CASSRTGDPGNTIYF
J: TRBJ1-3
V: TRBV2
size: .
D: TRBD1

DNA: TGTGCCAGCAGTGATGAGGCGACAGGGGGAGCTGGAAACACCATATATTTT
CDR3: CASSDEATGGAGNTIYF
J: TRBJ1-3
V: TRBV6-1
size: .
D: TRBD1

DNA: TGCGCCAGCAGCCCTGAGGACAGCCCTCGGGAGACCCAGTACTTC
CDR3: CASSPEDSPRETQYF
J: TRBJ2-5
V: TRBV4-1
size: .
D: .

DNA: TGTGCCAGTAGTAACGACAGATCTGCTAATGAAAAACTGTTTTTT
CDR3: CASSNDRSANEKLFF
J: TRBJ1-4
V: TRBV19
size: .
D: .

DNA: TGTGCCAGCAGCCAAGAGAGGACCTATGGCTACACCTTC
CDR3: CASSQERTYGYTF
J: TRBJ1-2
V: TRBV14
size: .
D: .

DNA: TGTGCCAGCAGCGGGGAACTAACTGAAGCTTTCTTT
CDR3: CASSGELTEAFF
J: TRBJ1-1
V: TRBV6-4
size: .
D: .

DNA: TGCGCCAGCAGCCATATCCTGCCAGGGGCGGAAAAACTGTTTTTT
CDR3: CASSHILPGAEKLFF
J: TRBJ1-4
V: TRBV4-1
size: .
D: .

DNA: TGTGCCAGCAGCGAGCCACTAGGGGGGGCTGAGAACACCGGGGAGCTGTTTTTT
CDR3: CASSEPLGGAENTGELFF
J: TRBJ2-2
V: TRBV9
size: few
D: .

DNA: TGTGCCAGCAGCCTAACCGCCGCCAGGGGTAAGGAGGCTTTCTTT
CDR3: CASSLTAARGKEAFF
J: TRBJ1-1
V: TRBV3-1/TRBV3-2
size: .
D: .

DNA: TGTGCCAGCAGCTTGAGGAAGGGACCTGAAGCTTTCTTT
CDR3: CASSLRKGPEAFF
J: TRBJ1-1
V: TRBV5-6
size: .
D: .